The clone carrying this TCR beta chain appeared many times. Its antigen is currently unknown. The data stem from a study of T cell repertoires in cytomegalovirus infection. On the study more broadly: As its CMV epitopes, the study selected recently identified HLA-C-restricted and well-studied HLA-B-restricted targets. Public TCR beta signature analysis indicated the presence of both CMV infection and matching HLA type.

Germline V gene data show CDR1 as SEHNR and CDR2 as FQNEAQ (reference sequence). The CDR3 consists of 15 residues. V was clipped by 3 bases and J by 2 bases, with 14 bases between them. TCRdb reprocessed the reads via MiXCR and lists one record per CDR3 protein. This repertoire shows about 890,000 distinct CDR3 sequences, less than 35% found once; its top ten account for around 15%. Broader study findings: The cumulative frequency of public TCR beta families identified carriers of CMV plus the relevant HLA. Predominance within the ex vivo response was attributable to HLA-C-restricted CMV-specific TCR beta clonotypes.

The source is a human donor in good health (CMV status not recorded). Some clones in this sample may be carry-over from other donors' samples. The V call is TRBV7-9, the J call TRBJ2-7; TRBD1 might be the D (5 bases). The material sequenced was cultured CD8+ T cells from PBMCs, taken from culture after CMV antigen stimulation. CDR3 DNA sequence: TGTGCCAGCAGCTTGTTCAGGGCCGATACCTACGAGCAGTACGTC. As protein: CASSLFRADTYEQYV.